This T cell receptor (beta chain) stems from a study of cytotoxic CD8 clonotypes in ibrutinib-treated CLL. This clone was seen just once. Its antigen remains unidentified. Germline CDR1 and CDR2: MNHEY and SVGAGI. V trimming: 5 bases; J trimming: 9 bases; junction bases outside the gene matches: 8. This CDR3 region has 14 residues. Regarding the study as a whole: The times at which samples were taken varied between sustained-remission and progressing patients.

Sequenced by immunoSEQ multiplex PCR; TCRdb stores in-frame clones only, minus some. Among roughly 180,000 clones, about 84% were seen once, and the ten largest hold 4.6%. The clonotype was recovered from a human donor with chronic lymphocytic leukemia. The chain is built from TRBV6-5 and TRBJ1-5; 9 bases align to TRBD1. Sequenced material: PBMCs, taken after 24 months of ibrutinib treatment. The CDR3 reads CASSTGQGIMPQHF. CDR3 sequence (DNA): TGTGCCAGCAGTACTGGACAGGGGATAATGCCCCAGCATTTT.